Each of the 24 T cell receptor beta chains below was sequenced from the same sample in a study of T cell responses to AZD1222 COVID-19 vaccine. The protocol was immunoSEQ multiplex PCR, while the TCRdb copy is restricted to in-frame clones and leaves out a portion. This table has 95,000 to 130,000 clones, 70% to 90% appearing once. Specimen: peripheral blood, collected on day 0 of MenACWY control vaccination. All receptors come from an adult in good health.

CDR3 in amino acids: CASSLGTLQETQYF. CDR3 sequence (DNA): TGTGCCAGCAGCTTGGGGACTTTACAAGAGACCCAGTACTTC. V and J are TRBV7-2 and TRBJ2-5, with D tentatively TRBD2 (6 bases). Germline V gene sequence: CDR1 SGHTA, CDR2 FQGNSA. CDR3 length: 14 amino acids. The germline V and J ends were trimmed by 3 bases and 2 bases, with 10 bases remaining between them.

This sequence joins TRBV27 and TRBJ1-1, with D maybe TRBD1 (5 bases). Trimming removed 3 bases from V and 6 bases from J, with 32 bases in between. The CDR3 is 20 amino acids. Germline V gene sequence: CDR1 MNHEY, CDR2 SMNVEV (reference sequence). CDR3 residues: CASSLSGWVGVVGGGPEAFF. In nucleotides, the CDR3 is TGTGCCAGCAGTTTGTCTGGCTGGGTCGGGGTTGTTGGGGGGGGACCTGAAGCTTTCTTT.

The rearrangement joins TRBV7-2 to TRBJ1-2, with TRBD1 matching over 7 bases. From germline, CDR1 is SGHTA and CDR2 FQGNSA. The CDR3 length is 16 residues. J gave up 4 bases and V 2 bases, and 10 bases lay outside the gene matches. The CDR3 coding sequence is TGTGCCAGCAGCTTAACTTCCCAGGGGGGGTCCTATGGCTACACCTTC. Translation gives CASSLTSQGGSYGYTF.

CDR3 residues: CASSPSGSVRYPFF. CDR3 nucleotides: TGTGCCAGCAGTCCTTCCGGTTCGGTTAGATATCCTTTCTTT. J is TRBJ1-1 and V is TRBV28; the D is unclear. The V end was cut by 5 bases, the J end by 12 bases, with 22 bases between. The length of the CDR3 is 14 residues. Germline values: CDR1 MDHEN, CDR2 SYDVKM.

J is TRBJ1-6 and V is TRBV28, with 7 bases fitting TRBD1. V was clipped by 6 bases and J by 8 bases; unmatched bases: 4. CDR3 length: 13 residues. Germline V gene sequence: CDR1 MDHEN, CDR2 SYDVKM. The CDR3 loop reads CASRPDRDSPLHF. In DNA form, the CDR3 reads TGTGCCAGCAGACCAGACAGGGATTCACCCCTCCACTTT.

The CDR3 sequence is CASSYEGSNQPQHF. In DNA form, the CDR3 reads TGTGCCAGCAGTTACGAGGGAAGCAATCAGCCCCAGCATTTT. This chain uses TRBV6-5 with TRBJ1-5; D is undetermined. The CDR3 covers 14 residues. Germline V gene data show CDR1 as MNHEY and CDR2 as SVGAGI. Trimming shortened V by 2 bases and J by 1 base, and 6 bases separated the two germline ends.

This chain links TRBV5-6 with TRBJ2-2; no reliable D call. The CDR3 extends over 14 amino acids. V lost 4 bases to trimming and J lost 5 bases, with 12 bases between them. Germline V lookup: CDR1 SGHDT, CDR2 YYEEEE. Written as DNA, the CDR3 is TGTGCCAGCAGCCTAGACTTAGGAACCGGGGAGCTGTTTTTT. As protein: CASSLDLGTGELFF.

The chain combines TRBV9 with TRBJ1-6; 10 nucleotides match TRBD1. Germline trimming cut 4 bases from V and 9 bases from J; bases unmatched to any gene: 10. Germline CDR1 SGDLS, CDR2 YYNGEE. The CDR3 has 16 residues. CDR3 protein: CASSQGQGVLGSPLHF. Here the CDR3 DNA reads TGTGCCAGCAGCCAAGGACAGGGGGTCCTAGGTTCACCCCTCCACTTT.

The genes are TRBV9 and TRBJ1-1, with D possibly TRBD1 on 6 matching bases. Trimming left V 0 bases short and J 4 bases short, with 16 bases between. The CDR3 length is 16 residues. The V gene's germline CDR1 is SGDLS and CDR2 YYNGEE. The CDR3 DNA reads TGTGCCAGCAGCGTAGGGCCGGGGGCGCTTTCCACTGAAGCTTTCTTT. Its translation: CASSVGPGALSTEAFF.

This chain uses TRBV18 with TRBJ1-5; possible D gene TRBD1, 5 bases. The germline V gene encodes CDR1 KGHSH and CDR2 LQKENI. With 3 bases removed from V and 0 bases from J, the gap between germline ends came to 9 bases. The CDR3 totals 15 residues. CDR3 region: CASSPGRNSNQPQHF. CDR3 sequence (DNA): TGTGCCAGCTCACCGGGACGGAATAGCAATCAGCCCCAGCATTTT.

The V call is TRBV7-9, the J call TRBJ2-1, with 8 bases matching TRBD2. The CDR3 totals 16 residues. Germline V gene lookup returns CDR1 SEHNR and CDR2 FQNEAQ (reference sequence). Trimming took 1 base from V and 4 from J; bases not matched to a gene: 6. This chain's CDR3 is CASSLGAGGGYNEQFF. CDR3 sequence (DNA): TGTGCCAGCAGCTTAGGCGCGGGGGGCGGATACAATGAGCAGTTCTTC.

This chain links TRBV5-4 with TRBJ1-1; no clear D gene. The CDR3 extends over 14 amino acids. V was shortened by 0 bases and J by 2 bases, with 8 bases between the two germline ends. Germline CDR1 SGHNT, CDR2 YYREEE (reference sequence). In DNA, the CDR3 is TGTGCCAGCAGCTTGGAAGCAGGTAACACTGAAGCTTTCTTT. Translation gives CASSLEAGNTEAFF.

The chain has TRBV4-1 and TRBJ2-6; 16 nucleotides match TRBD2. Germline V CDR1 and CDR2: MGHRA, YSYEKL. This CDR3 has 22 residues. The junction had 14 bases not matched to a gene; V was cut back by 4 bases and J by 2 bases. In DNA form, the CDR3 reads TGCGCCAGCAGCCTCAAGATCCCCGGGACTAGCGGGGGGGCCACTGGGGCCAACGTCCTGACTTTC. Its translation is CASSLKIPGTSGGATGANVLTF.

This clone was counted a few times. The rearrangement uses TRBV18 and TRBJ1-1, with a possible D match to TRBD1 (5 bases). From germline, CDR1 is KGHSH and CDR2 LQKENI. Trimming removed 3 bases at V and 2 bases at J, with 16 bases between. CDR3 length: 16 residues. The CDR3 DNA sequence: TGTGCCAGCTCACCGTTCCAGGGAAATAGCAACACTGAAGCTTTCTTT. Its translation is CASSPFQGNSNTEAFF.

There are a few counts of this clone. This sequence joins TRBV7-2 and TRBJ1-2; D uncertain. Between the trimmed V and J ends, which lost 5 bases and 2 bases, there was a span of 12 bases. There are 14 residues in the CDR3. CDR1 and CDR2 from the germline V gene are SGHTA and FQGNSA. DNA of the CDR3: TGTGCCAGCAGCCTCCCGCCGGGGAACTATGGCTACACCTTC. Translating gives CASSLPPGNYGYTF.

In regard to this clone: One end of the junction is discordant with germline, which a read error may explain. The rearrangement links TRBV7-7 to TRBJ2-2; 9 bases are shared with TRBD1. The CDR3 extends over 15 amino acids. CDR1 is SSHAT, CDR2 FNYEAQ, per germline (reference sequence). The CDR3 sequence is CASSRDREWTGELFF. The CDR3 DNA sequence: TGTGCTAGCAGCAGGGACAGGGAATGGACCGGGGAGCTGTTTTTT.

The chain combines TRBV27 with TRBJ1-2; TRBD1 matches at 7 bases. Per germline, CDR1 MNHEY and CDR2 SMNVEV (reference sequence). V lost 6 bases, J lost 4 bases, and 14 bases stayed unmatched. This CDR3 is 16 amino acids long. DNA for the CDR3: TGTGCCAGCAGGCAACAACCCAGGGGGGCCCTCTATGGCTACACCTTC. Its translation is CASRQQPRGALYGYTF.

The chain employs TRBV19 and TRBJ1-4; TRBD1 aligns across 8 bases. CDR1 is LNHDA and CDR2 is SQIVND in the germline V gene (reference sequence). This CDR3 contains 14 residues. Trimming removed 6 bases from V and 6 bases from J; junction bases left unmatched: 6. As DNA, the CDR3 is TGTGCCAGTAGCCCCGCGGACAGGGATGAAAAACTGTTTTTT. It specifies CASSPADRDEKLFF.

This clone was seen only once. This chain links TRBV14 with TRBJ1-6; maybe TRBD1 (6 bases). CDR1 and CDR2 (germline): SGHDN, FVKESK. The V gene lost 4 bases and the J gene lost 7 bases, with 11 bases spanning the gap. The CDR3 loop spans 14 amino acids. This CDR3 reads CASSRDIRNSPLHF. DNA for the CDR3: TGTGCCAGCAGCCGGGACATCAGAAATTCACCCCTCCACTTT.

This sequence joins TRBV5-4 and TRBJ1-2; D is uncertain. V gave up 4 bases and J gave up 3 bases, with 10 bases separating them. The CDR3 runs to 13 residues. Per the germline V gene, CDR1 is SGHNT and CDR2 is YYREEE (reference sequence). The DNA for the CDR3 is TGTGCCAGCAGCCCAACCAGAGACTATGGCTACACCTTC. Translation gives CASSPTRDYGYTF.

This clone has more than one count but fewer than ten. The chain has TRBV3-1 (or the pseudogene TRBV3-2) and TRBJ2-5; D uncertain. Germline loops: CDR1 LGHDT, CDR2 YNNKEL (reference sequence). Trimming took 0 bases from V and 1 from J, leaving 3 bases between them. The CDR3 length is 13 residues. The CDR3 sequence is CASSQDFQETQYF. The CDR3, as DNA: TGTGCCAGCAGCCAAGACTTCCAAGAGACCCAGTACTTC.

V gene TRBV6-5 combines with J gene TRBJ1-1; D is unclear. The length of the CDR3 is 11 residues. Per the germline V gene, CDR1 is MNHEY and CDR2 is SVGAGI. Trimming cost V 5 bases and J 6 bases, with 7 bases left between them. For the CDR3, the DNA is TGTGCCAGCAGTACGCCCGCTGAAGCTTTCTTT. This codes for CASSTPAEAFF.

V usage is TRBV9 and J usage is TRBJ2-2, with 8 nucleotides matching TRBD1. CDR1 SGDLS and CDR2 YYNGEE come from the germline V gene. The trim removed 3 bases at V and 1 base at J, leaving 8 bases unmatched. The CDR3 is 17 residues long. Here the CDR3 DNA reads TGTGCCAGCAGCGAACGGGGGACAGGAGTGAACACCGGGGAGCTGTTTTTT. This codes for CASSERGTGVNTGELFF. Drawing the rest from reference TRBV9 and TRBJ2-2, the complete variable domain is DSGVTQTPKHLITATGQRVTLRCSPRSGDLSVYWYQQSLDQGLQFLIQYYNGEERAKGNILERFSAQQFPDLHSELNLSSLELGDSALYFCASSERGTGVNTGELFFGEGSRLTVL.

This chain uses TRBV5-1 with TRBJ2-6, with D perhaps matching TRBD1 (6 bases). V was cut by 1 base and J by 3 bases, with 11 bases left in between. The CDR3 is 16 residues long. Germline assignment: CDR1 SGHRS and CDR2 YFSETQ. The CDR3 protein is CASSLTGTGGANVLTF. For the CDR3, the DNA is TGCGCCAGCAGCTTGACAGGGACGGGTGGGGCCAACGTCCTGACTTTC.